This TCR beta chain was recorded in a study of T cells expressing NK-cell markers. This CDR3 has 14 amino acids. Germline-derived CDR1 and CDR2 are MNHEY and SMNVEV (reference sequence). For each CDR3 protein, TCRdb gives one entry from its re-call of the 5' RACE reads, without DNA. The sample's table shows 150,000 to 200,000 distinct CDR3 sequences. What was sequenced was blood T cells: a sorted CD56 or NKG2C T cell subset, CD4+ or CD8+ T cells, or bulk PBMC T cells (not recorded which). The sequence came from a woman between 18 and 70 years old in good health. The chain employs TRBV27 and TRBJ2-1; TCRdb proposes TRBD2, but this gene call is untestable without DNA. CDR3 sequence: CASSLSPLLYEQFF.